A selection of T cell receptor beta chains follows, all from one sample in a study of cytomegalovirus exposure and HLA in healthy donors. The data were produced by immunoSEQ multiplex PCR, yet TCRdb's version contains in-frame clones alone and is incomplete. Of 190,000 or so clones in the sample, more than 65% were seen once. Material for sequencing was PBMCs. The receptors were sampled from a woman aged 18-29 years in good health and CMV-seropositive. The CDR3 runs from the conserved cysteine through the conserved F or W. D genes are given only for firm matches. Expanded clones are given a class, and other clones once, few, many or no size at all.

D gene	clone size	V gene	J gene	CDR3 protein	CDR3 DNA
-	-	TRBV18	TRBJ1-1	CASSPGQNTEAFF	TGTGCCAGCTCACCAGGGCAGAACACTGAAGCTTTCTTT
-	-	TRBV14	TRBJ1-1	CASSQDQGTEAFF	TGTGCCAGCAGCCAAGATCAGGGGACTGAAGCTTTCTTT
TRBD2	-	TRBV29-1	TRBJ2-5	CSVEGSGGDLETQYF	TGCAGCGTTGAAGGTAGCGGGGGGGATTTAGAGACCCAGTACTTC
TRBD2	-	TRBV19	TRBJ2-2	CASSVRGDTGELFF	TGTGCCAGTAGTGTCCGGGGGGACACCGGGGAGCTGTTTTTT
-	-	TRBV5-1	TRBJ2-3	CASSFSGVLGTQYF	TGCGCCAGCAGCTTTTCGGGGGTGCTGGGGACGCAGTATTTT
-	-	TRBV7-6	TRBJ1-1	CASSSVGARDTEAFF	TGTGCCAGCAGCTCAGTGGGTGCCAGGGACACTGAAGCTTTCTTT
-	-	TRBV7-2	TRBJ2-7	CASSLNGGYPLEQYF	TGTGCCAGCAGCTTAAACGGAGGGTACCCCCTCGAGCAGTACTTC
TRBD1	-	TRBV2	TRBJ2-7	CASSARPGGIYEQYF	TGTGCCAGCAGTGCTCGGCCAGGGGGAATCTACGAGCAGTACTTC
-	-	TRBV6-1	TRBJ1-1	CASSDLDTEAFF	TGTGCCAGCAGTGATCTCGACACTGAAGCTTTCTTT
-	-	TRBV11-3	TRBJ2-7	CASSTNSDRKKYF	TGTGCCAGCAGTACGAATTCAGACAGGAAAAAGTACTTC
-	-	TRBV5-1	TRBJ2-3	CASSLGAVDTQYF	TGCGCCAGCAGCTTGGGGGCCGTAGATACGCAGTATTTT
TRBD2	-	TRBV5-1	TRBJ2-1	CASSLALSGGPPNEQFF	TGCGCCAGCAGCTTGGCCCTTAGCGGGGGGCCCCCCAATGAGCAGTTCTTC
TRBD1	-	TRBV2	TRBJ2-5	CASTTPGGAETQYF	TGTGCCAGCACCACGCCAGGGGGCGCCGAGACCCAGTACTTC
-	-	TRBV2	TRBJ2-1	CASSDLSSRSNEQFF	TGTGCCAGCAGTGATCTGTCTAGTAGGTCCAATGAGCAGTTCTTC
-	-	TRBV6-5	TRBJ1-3	CASSYFGVSGNTIYF	TGTGCCAGCAGTTACTTCGGGGTTTCTGGAAACACCATATATTTT
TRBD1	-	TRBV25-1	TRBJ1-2	CASKGQATRGYTF	TGTGCCAGCAAAGGACAGGCTACCAGGGGCTACACCTTC
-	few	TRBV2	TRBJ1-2	CASSELTGGSYGYTF	TGTGCCAGCAGTGAATTAACGGGGGGCAGCTATGGCTACACCTTC
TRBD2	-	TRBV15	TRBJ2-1	CATSRGPAGTSGENEQFF	TGTGCCACCAGCAGAGGCCCCGCAGGGACTAGCGGGGAAAATGAGCAGTTCTTC
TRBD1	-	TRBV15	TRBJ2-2	CATSSGQGHTGELFF	TGTGCCACCAGCAGCGGACAGGGTCACACCGGGGAGCTGTTTTTT
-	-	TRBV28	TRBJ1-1	CATQRGVEAFF	TGTGCCACGCAGCGGGGGGTTGAAGCTTTCTTT
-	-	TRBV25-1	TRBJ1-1	CAPAPPDTSATEAFF	TGTGCCCCCGCCCCCCCGGACACCTCTGCCACTGAAGCTTTCTTT
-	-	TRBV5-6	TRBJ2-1	CASSRLAKPNNEQFF	TGTGCCAGCAGCCGTCTAGCAAAACCTAACAATGAGCAGTTCTTC
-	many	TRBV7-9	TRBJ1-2	CASSLSGANYGYTF	TGTGCCAGCAGCTTATCTGGGGCAAACTATGGCTACACCTTC
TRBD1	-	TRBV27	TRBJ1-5	CASSSNRGNQPQHF	TGTGCCAGCAGTTCCAACAGGGGGAATCAGCCCCAGCATTTT
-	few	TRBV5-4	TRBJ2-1	CASSLSRDYNEQFF	TGTGCCAGCAGCTTGTCCCGGGACTACAATGAGCAGTTCTTC
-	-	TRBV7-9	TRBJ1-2	CASSPTGSGFDGYTF	TGTGCCAGCAGCCCTACAGGGTCTGGATTCGATGGCTACACCTTC
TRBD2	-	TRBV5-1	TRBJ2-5	CASSLTSAEETQYF	TGCGCCAGCAGCTTGACTAGCGCCGAAGAGACCCAGTACTTC
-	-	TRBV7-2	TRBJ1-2	CASSLRFPYYGYTF	TGTGCCAGCAGCTTACGCTTCCCCTATTATGGCTACACCTTC
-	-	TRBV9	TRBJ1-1	CASSVAQKNTEAFF	TGTGCCAGCAGCGTAGCCCAAAAGAACACTGAAGCTTTCTTT